Following are 24 T cell receptor beta chains from one sample sequenced in a study of blood T cell repertoires in COVID-19. TCRdb keeps only in-frame clones here, not all; method: immunoSEQ multiplex PCR. The sample consists of 110,000 to 150,000 clones, approximately 83% of them appearing once. The sequencing input was peripheral blood. The receptors originated from a human donor in a cohort sampled during active COVID-19.

This rearrangement joins TRBV19 to TRBJ1-5, with D possibly TRBD1 on 6 matching bases. V lost 2 bases, J lost 3 bases, and 14 bases lay in between. Germline V gene data show CDR1 as LNHDA and CDR2 as SQIVND (reference sequence). The CDR3 runs to 16 residues. The CDR3 here is CASSILGRGDNQPQHF. CDR3 nucleotide sequence: TGTGCCAGTAGTATATTGGGCAGGGGAGACAATCAGCCCCAGCATTTT.

This chain connects TRBV3-1 (or the pseudogene TRBV3-2) to TRBJ1-5, with TRBD1 as a possible D gene (5 bases). The V end was cut by 0 bases, the J end by 1 base, with 10 bases between. This CDR3 region has 16 residues. Germline V CDR1 and CDR2: LGHDT, YNNKEL (reference sequence). DNA of the CDR3: TGTGCCAGCAGCCAAGATGGGGGGTACAGCAATCAGCCCCAGCATTTT. Its translation: CASSQDGGYSNQPQHF.

This chain links TRBV7-2 with TRBJ2-3; the D gene is possibly TRBD2 (6 bases). Between the trimmed V and J ends, which lost 2 bases and 0 bases, there was a span of 18 bases. The length of the CDR3 is 18 residues. Germline V lookup: CDR1 SGHTA, CDR2 FQGNSA. The CDR3 is CASSLRGGRETSTDTQYF. The CDR3, as DNA: TGTGCCAGCAGCTTAAGGGGCGGGCGGGAAACTAGCACAGATACGCAGTATTTT.

This clone was seen a few times. The chain carries TRBV5-1 and TRBJ1-1; perhaps TRBD1 as D (6 bases). CDR1 and CDR2 (germline): SGHRS, YFSETQ. Trimming removed 4 bases from V and 4 bases from J, with 17 bases in between. The CDR3 sequence is 15 residues long. CDR3 DNA: TGCGCCAGCAGCAAAAGGTCGGGGGGCTCCACTGAAGCTTTCTTT. It is translated as CASSKRSGGSTEAFF.

The chain links TRBV19 to TRBJ1-2; D may be TRBD1 (6 bases). Per the germline V gene, CDR1 is LNHDA and CDR2 is SQIVND (reference sequence). The V end lost 8 bases, the J end lost 5 bases, and 21 bases lay between the germline ends. The CDR3 has 15 residues. The CDR3 sequence: CASARGQGQGYGYTF. In nucleotides, the CDR3 is TGTGCCAGTGCGCGAGGACAAGGCCAGGGGTATGGCTACACCTTC.

The gene calls are TRBV15 and TRBJ2-3, with 7 bases fitting TRBD2. Germline values: CDR1 LNHNV, CDR2 YYDKDF (reference sequence). The CDR3 is made up of 15 amino acids. The V and J ends lost 5 bases and 5 bases, in that order; junction bases with no gene match: 10. The CDR3 loop is CATSAEPGGKDTQYF. CDR3 DNA: TGTGCCACCAGCGCAGAGCCGGGAGGCAAAGATACGCAGTATTTT.

This chain connects TRBV3-1 (or the pseudogene TRBV3-2) to TRBJ1-3; a weak D match, TRBD1 (6 bases). There are 18 residues in the CDR3. V lost 1 base and J lost 2, with 18 bases in between. CDR1 and CDR2 from the germline V gene are LGHDT and YNNKEL (reference sequence). CDR3 nucleotide sequence: TGTGCCAGCAGCCAAGCTGGGACAAGGCCGCTTACTGGAAACACCATATATTTT. It codes for CASSQAGTRPLTGNTIYF.

The chain carries TRBV4-1 and TRBJ2-5; 11 bases line up with TRBD2. This CDR3 region has 16 residues. Germline-derived CDR1 and CDR2 are MGHRA and YSYEKL. V lost 1 base to trimming and J lost 7 bases; unmatched junction nucleotides: 8. CDR3 nucleotides: TGCGCCAGCAGCCAAGGACTAGCGGGGCGTTCGTGGACCCAGTACTTC. Translating gives CASSQGLAGRSWTQYF.

The genes are TRBV5-5 and TRBJ1-2; 7 bases are shared with TRBD1. Germline values: CDR1 SGHKS, CDR2 YYEKEE (reference sequence). The trim removed 0 bases at V and 8 bases at J, leaving 13 bases unmatched. The length of the CDR3 is 16 residues. The CDR3 coding sequence is TGTGCCAGCAGCTTGGTCTGGGAAGGGGGCGCGGCCGGCTACACCTTC. As protein: CASSLVWEGGAAGYTF.

The rearrangement uses TRBV6-5 and TRBJ1-1; D is uncertain. Deletions cut 8 bases from V and 0 bases from J, with 7 bases between. The CDR3 consists of 12 residues. Germline CDR1 is MNHEY and CDR2 is SVGAGI. This CDR3 is CASLSMNTEAFF. CDR3 in DNA: TGTGCCAGCCTTAGTATGAACACTGAAGCTTTCTTT.

J is TRBJ2-1 and V is TRBV19; D is ambiguous. The CDR3 contains 12 residues. Germline lookup yields CDR1 LNHDA and CDR2 SQIVND (reference sequence). The V gene lost 1 base and the J gene lost 7 bases, with 5 bases spanning the gap. Here the CDR3 reads CASSIARNEQFF. The CDR3 DNA is TGTGCCAGTAGTATAGCGCGAAATGAGCAGTTCTTC.

This clone was seen a few times. V is TRBV18 and J is TRBJ2-5; perhaps TRBD1 as D (5 bases). The V gene lost 1 base and the J gene lost 3 bases, with 9 bases spanning the gap. The CDR3 extends over 14 amino acids. CDR1 and CDR2 (germline): KGHSH, LQKENI. The CDR3 protein is CASSPLGREETQYF. The CDR3, as DNA: TGTGCCAGCTCACCACTAGGCAGGGAAGAGACCCAGTACTTC.

The chain joins TRBV6-5 to TRBJ1-6; maybe TRBD1 (5 bases). Germline CDR1 MNHEY, CDR2 SVGAGI. Trimming stripped 4 bases from V and 10 bases from J, with 17 bases between. The CDR3 has 15 amino acids. CDR3 nucleotides: TGTGCCAGCAGTTCCACAGACAGATTAGGGTCACCCCTCCACTTT. It is translated as CASSSTDRLGSPLHF.

The chain is built from TRBV5-1 and TRBJ1-3; D not resolved. Deletions cut 2 bases from V and 0 bases from J, with 15 bases between. The CDR3 contains 17 residues. The germline gives CDR1 SGHRS, CDR2 YFSETQ. CDR3 DNA: TGCGCCAGCAGCTTCGCCCCTAGGCAGAGCTCTGGAAACACCATATATTTT. Translation: CASSFAPRQSSGNTIYF. Using reference TRBV5-1 and TRBJ1-3 for the parts outside the CDR3, the full variable domain is KAGVTQTPRYLIKTRGQQVTLSCSPISGHRSVSWYQQTPGQGLQFLFEYFSETQRNKGNFPGRFSGRQFSNSRSEMNVSTLELGDSALYLCASSFAPRQSSGNTIYFGEGSWLTVV.

The genes are TRBV19 and TRBJ1-6, with 8 bases aligning to TRBD1. V dropped 6 bases and J dropped 12; count of bases not matched to a gene: 10. CDR3 size: 14 residues. Germline V gene data show CDR1 as LNHDA and CDR2 as SQIVND (reference sequence). In nucleotides, the CDR3 is TGTGCCAGTAGCCCGGGACAGGCCATTCGACCCCTCCACTTT. Amino acid sequence: CASSPGQAIRPLHF.

This chain uses TRBV5-1 with TRBJ2-5; a weak D match, TRBD2 (5 bases). CDR3 length: 16 residues. CDR1 is SGHRS, CDR2 YFSETQ, per germline. Trimming cost V 1 base and J 0 bases, with 13 bases left between them. The CDR3 here is CASSLRFSENQETQYF. The CDR3, as DNA: TGCGCCAGCAGCTTGCGGTTTAGCGAGAACCAAGAGACCCAGTACTTC.

The V gene is TRBV5-6, the J gene TRBJ2-2; 7 bases line up with TRBD1. The CDR3 spans 15 residues. Germline-derived CDR1 and CDR2 are SGHDT and YYEEEE. Trimming took 4 bases from V and 2 from J; bases not matched to a gene: 5. CDR3 residues: CASSPTGRNTGELFF. The DNA for the CDR3 is TGTGCCAGCAGCCCGACAGGGCGAAACACCGGGGAGCTGTTTTTT.

Details on this clone: The DNA is omitted, as the CDR3 cannot be located on it reliably, and the CDR3 follows TCRdb's listing. The rearrangement joins TRBV12-3 or TRBV12-4 to TRBJ1-1. Including both end residues, the CDR3 is 11 amino acids long. CDR3 residues: CASSLEREAFF.

The rearrangement links TRBV7-2 to TRBJ2-3; D might be TRBD1 (7 bases). Deletions cut 7 bases from V and 1 base from J, with 12 bases between. CDR3 length: 14 residues. Germline CDR1 and CDR2: SGHTA and FQGNSA. The CDR3 nucleotides are TGTGCCAGCAAGGAGGGGGCAGGCACAGATACGCAGTATTTT. The encoded protein is CASKEGAGTDTQYF.

The V gene is TRBV7-9, the J gene TRBJ2-3, with 8 bases lining up with TRBD1. Germline V CDR1 and CDR2: SEHNR, FQNEAQ (reference sequence). J gave up 3 bases and V 5 bases, and 4 bases lay outside the gene matches. The CDR3 is 14 residues long. CDR3 residues: CASSGTGGTDTQYF. The CDR3 nucleotides read TGTGCCAGCAGCGGCACAGGGGGGACAGATACGCAGTATTTT. Combining the CDR3 with reference TRBV7-9 and TRBJ2-3 gives the whole variable domain DTGVSQNPRHKITKRGQNVTFRCDPISEHNRLYWYRQTLGQGPEFLTYFQNEAQLEKSRLLSDRFSAERPKGSFSTLEIQRTEQGDSAMYLCASSGTGGTDTQYFGPGTRLTVL.

The gene calls are TRBV28 and TRBJ2-6; 11 bases agree with TRBD2. This CDR3 contains 18 residues. Germline V gene sequence: CDR1 MDHEN, CDR2 SYDVKM. The V segment lost 2 bases and the J segment 4 bases; nucleotides outside the gene matches: 7. The CDR3 DNA reads as TGTGCCAGCAGTTTAAAGCTAGCGGGGGGCGAGGGGGCCAACGTCCTGACTTTC. Amino acid sequence: CASSLKLAGGEGANVLTF.

This clone was counted a few times. The chain is built from TRBV2 and TRBJ1-6; 7 bases agree with TRBD1. This CDR3 contains 17 residues. Germline assignment: CDR1 SNHLY and CDR2 FYNNEI. The V gene end was trimmed by 3 bases and the J gene end by 5 bases; junction bases not matched to a gene: 10. This CDR3 is CASSDLEGAGDNSPLHF. The CDR3 nucleotides read TGTGCCAGCAGTGACCTGGAGGGGGCAGGGGATAATTCACCCCTCCACTTT. The full variable domain, with the rest looked up from reference TRBV2 and TRBJ1-6, is EPEVTQTPSHQVTQMGQEVILRCVPISNHLYFYWYRQILGQKVEFLVSFYNNEISEKSEIFDDQFSVERPDGSNFTLKIRSTKLEDSAMYFCASSDLEGAGDNSPLHFGNGTRLTVT.

This chain joins TRBV28 and TRBJ1-5; 10 positions agree with TRBD1. Trimming at V came to 6 bases and at J to 6 bases, leaving 8 bases not matched to a gene. CDR1 and CDR2 from the germline V gene are MDHEN and SYDVKM. CDR3 size: 15 residues. DNA of the CDR3: TGTGCCAGCAGGGCCGGGACAGGGGTGCGTCAGCCCCAGCATTTT. This encodes CASRAGTGVRQPQHF.

The CDR3 here is CASSPGQGHTEAFF. The CDR3 DNA reads TGCGCCAGCAGCCCCGGACAGGGTCACACTGAAGCTTTCTTT. This chain links TRBV5-1 with TRBJ1-1; 8 nucleotides line up with TRBD1. Per germline, CDR1 SGHRS and CDR2 YFSETQ. The CDR3 loop spans 14 amino acids. V was pared by 4 bases and J by 3 bases, with 5 bases of the junction left unmatched.